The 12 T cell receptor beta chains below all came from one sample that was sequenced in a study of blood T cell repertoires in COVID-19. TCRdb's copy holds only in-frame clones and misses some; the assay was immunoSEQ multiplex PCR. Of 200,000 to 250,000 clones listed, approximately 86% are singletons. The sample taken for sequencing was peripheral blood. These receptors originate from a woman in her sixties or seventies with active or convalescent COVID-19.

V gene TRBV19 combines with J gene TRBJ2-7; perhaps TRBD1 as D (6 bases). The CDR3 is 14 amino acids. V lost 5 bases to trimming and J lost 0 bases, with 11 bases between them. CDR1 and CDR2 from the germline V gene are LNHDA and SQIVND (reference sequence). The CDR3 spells CASSSPQGSYEQYF. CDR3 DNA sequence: TGTGCCAGTAGTTCCCCACAGGGCTCCTACGAGCAGTACTTC. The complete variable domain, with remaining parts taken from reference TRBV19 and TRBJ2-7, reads DGGITQSPKYLFRKEGQNVTLSCEQNLNHDAMYWYRQDPGQGLRLIYYSQIVNDFQKGDIAEGYSVSREKKESFPLTVTSAQKNPTAFYLCASSSPQGSYEQYFGPGTRLTVT.

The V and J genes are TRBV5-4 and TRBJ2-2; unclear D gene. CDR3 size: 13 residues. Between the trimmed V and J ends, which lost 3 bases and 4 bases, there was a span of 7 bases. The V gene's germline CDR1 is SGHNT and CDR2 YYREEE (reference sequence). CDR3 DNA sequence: TGTGCCAGCAGCTATGACACCACCGGGGAGCTGTTTTTT. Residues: CASSYDTTGELFF.

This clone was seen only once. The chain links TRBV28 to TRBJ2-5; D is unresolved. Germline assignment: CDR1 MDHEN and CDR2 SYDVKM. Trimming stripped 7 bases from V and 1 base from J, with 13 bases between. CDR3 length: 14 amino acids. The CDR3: CASTPLSLQETQYF. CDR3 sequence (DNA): TGTGCCAGCACCCCCCTTAGTCTCCAAGAGACCCAGTACTTC.

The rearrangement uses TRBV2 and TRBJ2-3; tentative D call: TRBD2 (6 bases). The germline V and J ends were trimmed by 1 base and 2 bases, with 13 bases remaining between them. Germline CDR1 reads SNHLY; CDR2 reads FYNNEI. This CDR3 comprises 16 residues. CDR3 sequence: CASSEGRAGFTDTQYF. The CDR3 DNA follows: TGTGCCAGCAGTGAAGGAAGGGCGGGGTTCACAGATACGCAGTATTTT.

This CDR3 is CASSEGGQPIYGYTF. The CDR3, as DNA: TGTGCCAGCAGCGAGGGTGGACAGCCGATCTATGGCTACACCTTC. The chain uses TRBV9 and TRBJ1-2, with D possibly matching TRBD1 (6 bases). Trimming cost V 3 bases and J 4 bases, with 16 bases left between them. The CDR3 extends over 15 amino acids. Looked up from germline, CDR1 is SGDLS and CDR2 is YYNGEE.

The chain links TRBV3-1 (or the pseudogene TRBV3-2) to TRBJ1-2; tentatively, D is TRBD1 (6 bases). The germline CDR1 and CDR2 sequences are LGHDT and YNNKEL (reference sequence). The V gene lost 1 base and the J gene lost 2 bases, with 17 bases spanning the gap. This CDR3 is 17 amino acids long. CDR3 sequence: CASSQGRTVTQNYGYTF. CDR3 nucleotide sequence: TGTGCCAGCAGCCAAGGAAGGACAGTAACCCAGAACTATGGCTACACCTTC.

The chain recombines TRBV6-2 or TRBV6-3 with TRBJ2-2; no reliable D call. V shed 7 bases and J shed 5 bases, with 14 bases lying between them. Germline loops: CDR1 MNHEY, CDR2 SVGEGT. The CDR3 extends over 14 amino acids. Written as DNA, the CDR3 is TGTGCCAGCACCCCCCGAGAGGAAACCGGGGAGCTGTTTTTT. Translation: CASTPREETGELFF.

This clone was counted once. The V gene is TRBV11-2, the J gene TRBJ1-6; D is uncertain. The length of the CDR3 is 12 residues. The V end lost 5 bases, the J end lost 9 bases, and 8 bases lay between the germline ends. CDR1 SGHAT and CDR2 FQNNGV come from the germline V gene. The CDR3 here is CASSPHSSPLHF. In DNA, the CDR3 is TGTGCCAGCAGCCCACATTCTTCACCCCTCCACTTT. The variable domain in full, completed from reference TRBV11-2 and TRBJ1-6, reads EAGVAQSPRYKIIEKRQSVAFWCNPISGHATLYWYQQILGQGPKLLIQFQNNGVVDDSQLPKDRFSAERLKGVDSTLKIQPAKLEDSAVYLCASSPHSSPLHFGNGTRLTVT.

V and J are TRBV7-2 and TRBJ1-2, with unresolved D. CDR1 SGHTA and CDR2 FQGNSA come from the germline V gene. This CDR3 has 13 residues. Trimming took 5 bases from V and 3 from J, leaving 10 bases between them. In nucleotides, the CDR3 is TGTGCCAGCAGCCCCGGGTCTTACTATGGCTACACCTTC. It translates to CASSPGSYYGYTF.

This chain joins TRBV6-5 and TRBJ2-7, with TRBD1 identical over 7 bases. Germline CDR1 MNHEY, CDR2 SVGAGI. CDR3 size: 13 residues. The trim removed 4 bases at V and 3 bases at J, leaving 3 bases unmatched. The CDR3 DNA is TGTGCCAGCAGTTTGACAGGGAACTACGAGCAGTACTTC. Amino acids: CASSLTGNYEQYF.

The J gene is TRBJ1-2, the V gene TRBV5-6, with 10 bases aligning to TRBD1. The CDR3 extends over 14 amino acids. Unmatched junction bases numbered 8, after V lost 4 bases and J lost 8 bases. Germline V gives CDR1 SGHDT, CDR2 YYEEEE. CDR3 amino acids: CASSLTGGADGYTF. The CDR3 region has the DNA TGTGCCAGCAGCCTGACAGGGGGCGCGGACGGCTACACCTTC.

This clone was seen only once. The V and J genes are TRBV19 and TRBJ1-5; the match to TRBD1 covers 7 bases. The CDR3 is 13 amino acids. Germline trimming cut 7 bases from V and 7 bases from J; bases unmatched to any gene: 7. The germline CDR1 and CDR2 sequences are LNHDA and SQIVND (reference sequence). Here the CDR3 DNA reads TGTGCCAGTAACACAGGGGAGAGGCAGCCCCAGCATTTT. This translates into CASNTGERQPQHF.